This record covers a single T cell receptor (beta chain). It has no known antigen specificity. The sample holds no much larger clone one base away, and base qualities are not on file. The CDR3, from cysteine to phenylalanine, totals 14 residues. Solely the CDR3 DNA is kept, with 42 bases framed from the first base. Taken from the germline V gene, the CDR1 and CDR2 loops are KGHSH and LQKENI. V is pared back by 5 bases and J by 1 base, with 12 bases lying between the germline termini. This sample stems from a study of beta chain features in type 1 diabetes (dated by TCRdb to 2016 to 2019). Background for the entire study: Mean age, gender distribution, total cell number and subset yield did not differ between patients and healthy donors. A total of about 99,000,000 sorted cells were examined across all samples, and RNA yield correlated strongly with the number of cells per subset. In the study, TCRB repertoires of sorted circulating CD4+ T cell subsets from recently diagnosed type 1 diabetes patients were compared with those of matched healthy donors. Regulatory and stem cell-like memory subsets were obtained from only 8 patients and roughly eight healthy donors, while naive and central memory subsets were obtained from all 30 or so donors. General conclusions and limits of the study: PCR may preferentially amplify shorter templates, but because patient and control samples were amplified and corrected together, any resulting skew would affect both groups equally. Only small numbers of individuals were included in the HLA sub-analyses, which left unresolved whether HLA type had any influence on TCRB rearrangement. Type 1 diabetes patients showed a moderate but significant shortening of TCRB CDR3 length in all four CD4+ subsets. At VDJ recombination sites, type 1 diabetes patients had fewer insertions and more deleted nucleotides, which implies abnormalities in thymic rearrangement. Naive, central memory and regulatory TCRB repertoires appeared to be more similar among patients than among healthy donors. Because cDNA was sequenced instead of genomic DNA, highly expressing activated cells could be over-represented, though the groups showed no difference in activation or CD3 levels.

The High Capacity cDNA Reverse Transcription Kit was used to reverse transcribe all of the isolated RNA, meaning that expressed TCRB transcripts were what got sequenced. Naive, central memory and regulatory T cell samples underwent deep immunoSEQ sequencing, averaging about 3.57 million total reads per sample. Sorted cells were lysed in RLT buffer and RNA was extracted with DNase-treated RNeasy Micro or Mini kits, depending on cell number. Each cell subset was processed separately to prevent cross-contamination, with patient and healthy donor samples processed together. The immunoSEQ multiplex PCR was used to amplify TCRB sequences from cDNA, generating 87-bp fragments that spanned the CDR3 region. Amplicons were sequenced on the Illumina HiSeq platform. In the authors' own workflow: PCR bias was corrected computationally using synthetic template baselines, and reads within Hamming distance 2 were collapsed, with unmergeable singletons discarded. Reads were aligned against IMGT so that V, D and J genes, CDR3 length and insertions or deletions at six rearrangement sites could be assigned. Clonotype counts were normalized to sorted cell number within each subset before computing true diversity and Gini coefficients with the tcR R package. The overlap coefficient, calculated on TCRB nucleotide sequences, was used to measure repertoire sharing. TCRdb took this table from immuneACCESS and kept in-frame rearrangements with V and J called. Such tables lack part of the clones; where checked against another copy, unresolved V genes explain under half of the gap, and the rest is unexplained. V, J and clone size are those of that table, while D and trimming were read from the DNA. The table for this sample lists roughly 28,000 clones; roughly 50% of them were counted only once. Under 1.5% of the sample is in the top ten clones.

A single peripheral blood draw of about 120 mL on average was collected from each donor into heparinised tubes. A BD FACSAria II was used to sort naive, central memory, regulatory and stem cell-like memory CD4+ T cells with a panel that included CD45RO, CCR7, CD25, CD127, CD95 and CD27. Purity was above 95% for every sorted population. Right away, PBMCs were isolated by Lymphoprep density gradient centrifugation and were stained directly, with no culture step. So that batch effects would be minimized, each experiment stained and sorted samples in pairs, pairing one healthy donor with one patient. The TCR originated in a woman younger than 35 with type 1 diabetes. The chain couples TRBV18 to TRBJ2-7; tentative D gene TRBD1, with 5 bases matching. The sample consisted of Tregs from blood. The cell subset or site label corresponds to: regulatory CD4+ T cells. The CDR3 reads as follows: CASSRASGSYEQYF. At the DNA level, the sequence is TGTGCCAGCTCAAGAGCTTCAGGGTCCTACGAGCAGTACTTC.